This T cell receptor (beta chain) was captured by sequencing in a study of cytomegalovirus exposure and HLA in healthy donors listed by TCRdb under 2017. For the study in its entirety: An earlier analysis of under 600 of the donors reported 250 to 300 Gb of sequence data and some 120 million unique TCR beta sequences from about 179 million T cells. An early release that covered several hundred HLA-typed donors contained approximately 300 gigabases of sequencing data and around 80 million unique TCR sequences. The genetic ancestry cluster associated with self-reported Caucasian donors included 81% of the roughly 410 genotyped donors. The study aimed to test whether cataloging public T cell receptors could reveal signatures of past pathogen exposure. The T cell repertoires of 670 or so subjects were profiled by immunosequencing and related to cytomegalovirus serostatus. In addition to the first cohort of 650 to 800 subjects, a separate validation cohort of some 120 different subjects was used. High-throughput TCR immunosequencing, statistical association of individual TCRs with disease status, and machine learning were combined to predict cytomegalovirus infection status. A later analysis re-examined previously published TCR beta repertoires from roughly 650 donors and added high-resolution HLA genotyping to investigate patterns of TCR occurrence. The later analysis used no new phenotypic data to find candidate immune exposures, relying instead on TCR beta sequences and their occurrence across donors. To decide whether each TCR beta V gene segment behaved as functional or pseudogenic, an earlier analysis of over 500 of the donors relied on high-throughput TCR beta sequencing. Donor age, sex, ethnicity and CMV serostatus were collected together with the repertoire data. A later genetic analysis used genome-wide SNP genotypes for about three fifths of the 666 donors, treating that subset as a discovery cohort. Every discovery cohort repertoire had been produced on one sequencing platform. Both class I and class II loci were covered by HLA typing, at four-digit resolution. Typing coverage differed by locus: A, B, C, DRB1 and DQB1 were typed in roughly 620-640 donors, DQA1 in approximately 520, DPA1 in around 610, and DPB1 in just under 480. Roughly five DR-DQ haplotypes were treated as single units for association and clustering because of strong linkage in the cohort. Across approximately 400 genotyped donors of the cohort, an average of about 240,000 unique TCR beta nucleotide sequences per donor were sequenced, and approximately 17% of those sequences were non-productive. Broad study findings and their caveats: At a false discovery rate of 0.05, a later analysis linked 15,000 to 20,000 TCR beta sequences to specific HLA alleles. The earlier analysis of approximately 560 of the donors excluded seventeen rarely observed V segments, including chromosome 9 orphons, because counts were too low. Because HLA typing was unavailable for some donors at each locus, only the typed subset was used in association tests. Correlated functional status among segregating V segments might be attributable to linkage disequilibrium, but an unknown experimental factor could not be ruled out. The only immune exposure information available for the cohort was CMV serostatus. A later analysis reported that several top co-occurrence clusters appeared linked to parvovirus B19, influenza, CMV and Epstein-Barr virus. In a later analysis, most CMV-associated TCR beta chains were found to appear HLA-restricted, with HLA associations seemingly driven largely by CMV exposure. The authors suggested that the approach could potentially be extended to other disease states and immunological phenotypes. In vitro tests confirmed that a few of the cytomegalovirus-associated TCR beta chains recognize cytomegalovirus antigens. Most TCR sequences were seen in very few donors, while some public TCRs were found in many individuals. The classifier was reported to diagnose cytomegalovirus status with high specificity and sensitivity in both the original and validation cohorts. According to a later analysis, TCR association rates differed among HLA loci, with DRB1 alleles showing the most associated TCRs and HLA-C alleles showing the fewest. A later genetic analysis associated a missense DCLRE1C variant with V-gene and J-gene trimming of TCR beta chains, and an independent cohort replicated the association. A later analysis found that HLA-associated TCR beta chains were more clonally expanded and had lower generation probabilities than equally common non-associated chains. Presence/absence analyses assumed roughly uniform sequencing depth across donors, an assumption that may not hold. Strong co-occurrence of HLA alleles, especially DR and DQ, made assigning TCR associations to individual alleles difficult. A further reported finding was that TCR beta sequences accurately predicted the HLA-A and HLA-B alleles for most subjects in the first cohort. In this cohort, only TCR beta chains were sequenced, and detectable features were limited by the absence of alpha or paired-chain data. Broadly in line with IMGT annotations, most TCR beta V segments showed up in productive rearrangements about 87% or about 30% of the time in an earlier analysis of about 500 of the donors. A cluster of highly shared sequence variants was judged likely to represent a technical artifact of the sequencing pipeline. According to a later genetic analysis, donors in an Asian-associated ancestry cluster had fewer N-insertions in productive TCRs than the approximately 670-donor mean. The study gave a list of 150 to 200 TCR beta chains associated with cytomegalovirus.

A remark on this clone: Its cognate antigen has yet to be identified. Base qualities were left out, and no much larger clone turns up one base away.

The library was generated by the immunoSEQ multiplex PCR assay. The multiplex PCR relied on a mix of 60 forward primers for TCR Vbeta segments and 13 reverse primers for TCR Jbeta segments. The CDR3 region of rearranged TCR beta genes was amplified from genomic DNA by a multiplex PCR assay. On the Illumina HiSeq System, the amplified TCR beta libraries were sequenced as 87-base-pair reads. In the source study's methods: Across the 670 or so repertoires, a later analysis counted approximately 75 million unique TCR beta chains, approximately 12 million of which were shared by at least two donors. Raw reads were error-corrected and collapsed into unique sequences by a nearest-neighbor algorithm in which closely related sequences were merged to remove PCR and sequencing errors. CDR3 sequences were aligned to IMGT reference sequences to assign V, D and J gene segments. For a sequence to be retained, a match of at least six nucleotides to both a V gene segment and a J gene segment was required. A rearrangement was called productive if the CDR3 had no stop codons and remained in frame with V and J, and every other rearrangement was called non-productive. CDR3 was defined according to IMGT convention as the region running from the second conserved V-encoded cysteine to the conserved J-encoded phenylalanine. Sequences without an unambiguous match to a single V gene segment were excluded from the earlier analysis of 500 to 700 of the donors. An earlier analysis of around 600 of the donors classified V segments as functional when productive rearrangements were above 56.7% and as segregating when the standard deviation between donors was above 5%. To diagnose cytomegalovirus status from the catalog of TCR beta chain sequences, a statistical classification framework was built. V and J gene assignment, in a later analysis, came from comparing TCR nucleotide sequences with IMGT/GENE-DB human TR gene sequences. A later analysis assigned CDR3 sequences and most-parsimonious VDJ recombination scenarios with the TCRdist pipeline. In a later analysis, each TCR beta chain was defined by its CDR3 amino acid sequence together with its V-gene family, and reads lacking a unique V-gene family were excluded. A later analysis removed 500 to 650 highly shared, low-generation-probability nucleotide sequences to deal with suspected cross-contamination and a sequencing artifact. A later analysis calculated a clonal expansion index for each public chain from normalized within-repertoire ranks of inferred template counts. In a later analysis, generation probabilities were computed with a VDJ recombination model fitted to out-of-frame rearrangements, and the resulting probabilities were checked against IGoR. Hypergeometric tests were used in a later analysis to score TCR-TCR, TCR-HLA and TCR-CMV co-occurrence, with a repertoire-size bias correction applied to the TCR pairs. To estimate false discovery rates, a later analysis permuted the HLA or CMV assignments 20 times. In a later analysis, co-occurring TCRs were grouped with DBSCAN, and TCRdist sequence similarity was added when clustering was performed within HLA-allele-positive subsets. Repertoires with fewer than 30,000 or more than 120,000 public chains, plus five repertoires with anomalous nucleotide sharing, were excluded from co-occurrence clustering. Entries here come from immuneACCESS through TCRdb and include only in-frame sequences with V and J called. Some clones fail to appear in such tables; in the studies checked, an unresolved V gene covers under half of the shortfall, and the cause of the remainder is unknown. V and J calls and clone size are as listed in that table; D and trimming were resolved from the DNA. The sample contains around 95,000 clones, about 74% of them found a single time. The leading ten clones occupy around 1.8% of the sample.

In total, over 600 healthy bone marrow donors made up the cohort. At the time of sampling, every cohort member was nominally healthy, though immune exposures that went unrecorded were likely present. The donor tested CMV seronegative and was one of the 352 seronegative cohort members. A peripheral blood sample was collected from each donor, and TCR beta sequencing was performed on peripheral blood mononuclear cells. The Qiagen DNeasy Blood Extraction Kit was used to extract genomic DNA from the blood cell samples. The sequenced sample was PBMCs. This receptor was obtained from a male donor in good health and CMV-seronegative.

DNA sequence: TGTGCCAGCAGGACCCCAGGGGGCTTAGACTATGGCTACACCTTC. The translation is CASRTPGGLDYGYTF. Recombination linked TRBV28 to TRBJ1-2; a stretch of 8 junction bases matches TRBD1. CDR1 is given as MDHEN and CDR2 as SYDVKM, both from the germline V gene. Unmatched junction bases come to 9, with V trimmed by 6 bases and J by 3 bases. CDR3 length: 15 amino acids, cysteine to phenylalanine. Only the CDR3 part of the read is kept: 45 bases, read in frame from the first base.